The present T cell receptor beta chain was sequenced within a study of blood T cell repertoires in COVID-19. Overall study: COVID-19 samples, acute and convalescent, were from the United States, Italy and Spain.

Only in-frame clones appear in the TCRdb table, and some are missing; sequencing was by immunoSEQ multiplex PCR. The sample lists about 100,000 clones; approximately 90% were seen once. V gave up 1 base and J gave up 1 base, with 4 bases separating them. The CDR3 covers 13 residues. Germline loops: CDR1 LNHDA, CDR2 SQIVND (reference sequence). Sequences were obtained from peripheral blood. The chain joins TRBV19 to TRBJ1-1; no firm D call. The TCR sequence derives from a woman between 45 and 65 years old with COVID-19, enrolled during active disease. The CDR3 is CASSIARNTEAFF. In DNA, the CDR3 is TGTGCCAGTAGTATAGCCAGGAACACTGAAGCTTTCTTT.